One sample yielded the 2 T cell receptor beta chains listed below, sequenced in a study of T-cell reconstitution after alpha-beta-depleted transplantation in children. Molecular barcoding with unique molecular identifiers was used for the TCRbeta library. MiXCR was run by TCRdb on the PCR reads, yielding one entry per CDR3 protein. The sample shows around 200,000 distinct CDR3 sequences, about 6.4% of them seen only once. The input for sequencing was PBMCs from the stem cell graft donor, taken from the stem cell graft. The receptor set was obtained from a human donor who donated a stem cell graft to a child with Wiskott-Aldrich syndrome.

This clonotype was recorded at least ten times. The V and J genes are TRBV4-3 and TRBJ2-2, with TRBD1 identical over 8 bases. The CDR3 spans 15 residues. The ends lost 3 bases at V and 4 bases at J; junction bases unmatched: 4. Germline V gene lookup returns CDR1 LGHNA and CDR2 YSLEER. CDR3 region: CASSQTTGGTGELFF. In DNA, the CDR3 is TGCGCCAGCAGCCAGACTACAGGGGGCACCGGGGAGCTGTTTTTT.

There are many counts of this clonotype. The chain joins TRBV9 to TRBJ2-6; D might be TRBD1 or TRBD2, each matching 5 bases. V was pared by 2 bases and J by 4 bases, with 10 bases between. From germline, CDR1 is SGDLS and CDR2 YYNGEE. The CDR3 covers 15 residues. CDR3 DNA sequence: TGTGCCAGCAGCGTGGGGGTTTCCGGGGCCAACGTCCTGACTTTC. Protein sequence: CASSVGVSGANVLTF.